The 27 T cell receptor beta chains below all came from one sample that was sequenced in a study of shared clonotypes between healthy human individuals. The table came from immunoSEQ multiplex PCR; TCRdb's copy has only in-frame clones and leaves some out. The sample has some 2,500,000 clones; 85% to 95% are singletons. The sample was naive CD4+ T cells from PBMCs. Sample subset: CD45RA+ positively selected. These receptors came from a young man in good health. Some clones in this sample may be carry-over from other donors' samples.

This chain uses TRBV6-5 with TRBJ2-5; TRBD2 matches 8 bases. This CDR3 is built from 15 residues. The V gene's germline CDR1 is MNHEY and CDR2 SVGAGI. The junction had 4 bases not matched to a gene; V was cut back by 0 bases and J by 4 bases. DNA of the CDR3: TGTGCCAGCAGTTACTCCGGGACTAGAGGAGAGACCCAGTACTTC. It specifies CASSYSGTRGETQYF.

This clone occurred once. The chain carries TRBV4-3 and TRBJ1-2; 7 nucleotides match TRBD1. Trimming at V came to 8 bases and at J to 2 bases, leaving 5 bases not matched to a gene. The CDR3 loop spans 13 amino acids. Germline CDR1 and CDR2: LGHNA and YSLEER. CDR3 in amino acids: CASGTGVNYGYTF. As DNA, the CDR3 is TGCGCCAGCGGTACAGGGGTGAACTATGGCTACACCTTC.

The chain uses TRBV28 and TRBJ1-2, with 7 bases fitting TRBD1. CDR3 length equals 15 residues. The junction had 7 bases not matched to a gene; V was cut back by 5 bases and J by 1 base. Per the germline V gene, CDR1 is MDHEN and CDR2 is SYDVKM. CDR3 nucleotide sequence: TGTGCCAGCAGTCCGATCCGACAGGGTAACTATGGCTACACCTTC. Translation: CASSPIRQGNYGYTF.

CDR3 in amino acids: CAIERGGSGDEQYF. The CDR3 DNA is TGTGCCATCGAACGAGGAGGGAGTGGGGACGAGCAGTACTTC. The chain uses TRBV10-3 and TRBJ2-7, with a possible D match to TRBD2 (6 bases). Germline CDR1 and CDR2: ENHRY and SYGVKD. CDR3 length: 14 residues. V dropped 8 bases and J dropped 5 bases, with 19 bases sitting between them.

The chain has TRBV19 and TRBJ2-4; 9 bases map to TRBD2. Germline CDR1 and CDR2: LNHDA and SQIVND (reference sequence). This CDR3 is built from 16 residues. V trimming: 2 bases; J trimming: 1 base; junction bases outside the gene matches: 3. The CDR3 nucleotides are TGTGCCAGTAGTATATGGAGCGGGAGGGCCAAAAACATTCAGTACTTC. Translated, it gives CASSIWSGRAKNIQYF.

This clone showed up just once. The V gene is TRBV10-2, the J gene TRBJ1-5, with a weak D call TRBD1 (5 bases). CDR1 is WSHSY and CDR2 is SAAADI in the germline V gene. V shed 6 bases and J shed 0 bases, with 12 bases lying between them. This CDR3 is 15 amino acids long. CDR3 residues: CASRRDSNSNQPQHF. The CDR3 region has the DNA TGCGCCAGCAGGAGGGACTCGAATAGCAATCAGCCCCAGCATTTT.

The rearrangement uses TRBV5-4 and TRBJ2-1; D is tentatively TRBD1 or TRBD2 (5 bases each). V was trimmed by 3 bases and J by 2 bases, leaving 12 bases between them. The CDR3 sequence is 15 residues long. The germline gives CDR1 SGHNT, CDR2 YYREEE (reference sequence). Here the CDR3 DNA reads TGTGCCAGCAGCTGGGACCAGGGTGCCTACAATGAGCAGTTCTTC. As protein: CASSWDQGAYNEQFF.

This chain connects TRBV5-1 to TRBJ2-1, with 9 bases matching TRBD1. The V and J ends lost 3 bases and 6 bases, in that order; junction bases with no gene match: 19. Germline values: CDR1 SGHRS, CDR2 YFSETQ. The CDR3 is 19 residues long. This chain's CDR3 is CASSSPRTGASTGGNEQFF. The CDR3 DNA follows: TGCGCCAGCAGCTCGCCAAGGACAGGGGCCTCCACAGGGGGCAATGAGCAGTTCTTC.

V gene TRBV28 combines with J gene TRBJ2-3; no clear D. The length of the CDR3 is 14 residues. Germline-derived CDR1 and CDR2 are MDHEN and SYDVKM. V was shortened by 2 bases and J by 1 base, with 7 bases between the two germline ends. Written as DNA, the CDR3 is TGTGCCAGCAGTTTAGCGGATGGCACAGATACGCAGTATTTT. Its protein is CASSLADGTDTQYF.

This rearrangement joins TRBV5-1 to TRBJ2-7; D is unclear. V lost 0 bases and J lost 0, with 7 bases in between. The CDR3 is made up of 14 amino acids. Germline CDR1 and CDR2: SGHRS and YFSETQ. The CDR3 region is CASSLADPSYEQYF. The CDR3 DNA follows: TGCGCCAGCAGCTTGGCGGACCCCTCCTACGAGCAGTACTTC.

The genes are TRBV28 and TRBJ1-4, with unresolved D. This CDR3 is built from 13 residues. From germline, CDR1 is MDHEN and CDR2 SYDVKM. Trimming stripped 7 bases from V and 0 bases from J, with 6 bases between. This CDR3 is CASTPATNEKLFF. The CDR3 DNA reads as TGTGCCAGCACGCCCGCAACTAATGAAAAACTGTTTTTT.

The chain is built from TRBV19 and TRBJ2-1, with 14 nucleotides matching TRBD2. After removal of 7 bases from V and 7 bases from J, the junction contained 12 bases not matched to a gene. The CDR3 runs to 17 residues. Germline V gives CDR1 LNHDA, CDR2 SQIVND (reference sequence). Here the CDR3 reads CASIGKGTSGSWNEQFF. CDR3 in DNA: TGTGCCAGTATTGGGAAGGGGACTAGCGGGAGTTGGAATGAGCAGTTCTTC.

This clone was observed a single time. The J gene is TRBJ2-5, the V gene TRBV7-9; the D gene is possibly TRBD1 (6 bases). The V gene lost 6 bases and the J gene lost 4 bases, with 21 bases spanning the gap. This CDR3 has 16 amino acids. The V gene's germline CDR1 is SEHNR and CDR2 FQNEAQ (reference sequence). The CDR3 DNA reads as TGTGCCAGCAGTAGACTCAGGGGCGAGAGGGGAGAGACCCAGTACTTC. Translating gives CASSRLRGERGETQYF.

The rearrangement joins TRBV6-5 to TRBJ2-1, with D perhaps TRBD2 (5 bases). CDR1 is MNHEY, CDR2 SVGAGI, per germline. Trimming left V 4 bases short and J 4 bases short, with 14 bases between. The CDR3 contains 15 residues. The CDR3 DNA reads TGTGCCAGCAGTTCCCCTCGGAGGACTTACAATGAGCAGTTCTTC. As protein: CASSSPRRTYNEQFF.

The chain joins TRBV27 to TRBJ2-7; the match to TRBD2 covers 12 bases. V was pared by 7 bases and J by 2 bases, with 15 bases of the junction left unmatched. The germline V gene has CDR1 MNHEY and CDR2 SMNVEV (reference sequence). The CDR3 covers 18 residues. The CDR3, as DNA: TGTGCCAGCATCTTGTCCGGGACTAGCGGGCCCCCTCCCTACGAGCAGTACTTC. Amino acid sequence: CASILSGTSGPPPYEQYF.

The chain is built from TRBV12-2 and TRBJ2-2; TRBD2 is the table's D call, not checked against the DNA. TRBV12-2 is deemed a pseudogene. This CDR3 spans 13 amino acids. CDR3 residues: CASRSGNTGELFF. Here the CDR3 DNA reads TGTGCAAGTCGCTCGGGGAACACCGGGGAGCTGTTTTTT.

This sequence joins TRBV20-1 and TRBJ2-7, with D possibly TRBD1 on 5 matching bases. The V end lost 8 bases, the J end lost 3 bases, and 11 bases lay between the germline ends. This CDR3 region has 11 residues. Germline assignment: CDR1 DFQATT and CDR2 SNEGSKA (reference sequence). CDR3 residues: CSTGHVYEQYF. The CDR3 DNA reads TGCAGTACAGGACACGTCTACGAGCAGTACTTC.

This chain links TRBV4-3 with TRBJ2-1; TRBD1 or TRBD2 may be the D gene (5 bases each). Trimming shortened V by 1 base and J by 5 bases, and 12 bases separated the two germline ends. The CDR3 extends over 15 amino acids. The germline V gene encodes CDR1 LGHNA and CDR2 YSLEER. CDR3 residues: CASSQGGTANNEQFF. Here the CDR3 DNA reads TGCGCCAGCAGCCAAGGGGGGACGGCAAACAATGAGCAGTTCTTC.

V usage is TRBV29-1 and J usage is TRBJ1-1, with D maybe TRBD1 (5 bases). V shed 7 bases and J shed 4 bases, with 13 bases lying between them. Germline V gene data show CDR1 as SQVTM and CDR2 as ANQGSEA. The CDR3 consists of 12 residues. The CDR3 nucleotides read TGCAGCGCCTGGGACCGGGGCACTGAAGCTTTCTTT. Amino acids: CSAWDRGTEAFF.

The chain links TRBV6-6 to TRBJ2-5; 12 nucleotides line up with TRBD2. The junction had 10 bases not matched to a gene; V was cut back by 4 bases and J by 13 bases. The CDR3 extends over 14 amino acids. In germline, CDR1 is MNHNY, CDR2 SVGAGI (reference sequence). CDR3 loop: CASSSPSTSGRGYF. The CDR3 bases are TGTGCCAGCAGTTCCCCCTCGACTAGCGGGAGAGGGTACTTC.

The chain links TRBV28 to TRBJ2-1; 8 nucleotides agree with TRBD2. Looked up from germline, CDR1 is MDHEN and CDR2 is SYDVKM. The CDR3 is 14 residues long. After removal of 6 bases from V and 7 bases from J, the junction contained 8 bases not matched to a gene. CDR3 coding DNA: TGTGCCAGCAGCCAGGGGAGCGGGAGTAATGAGCAGTTCTTC. Protein sequence: CASSQGSGSNEQFF.

The chain has TRBV19 and TRBJ2-7, with 8 nucleotides matching TRBD1. The CDR3 is made up of 15 amino acids. V gave up 3 bases and J gave up 3 bases; unmatched junction bases: 7. CDR1 is LNHDA, CDR2 SQIVND, per germline (reference sequence). The CDR3 protein is CASSMPDRAIYEQYF. The CDR3 coding sequence is TGTGCCAGTAGTATGCCGGACAGGGCAATCTACGAGCAGTACTTC.

The rearrangement uses TRBV5-4 and TRBJ2-1, with D uncertain. The CDR3 contains 16 residues. Germline CDR1 and CDR2: SGHNT and YYREEE (reference sequence). With 0 bases removed from V and 1 base from J, the gap between germline ends came to 11 bases. The CDR3 region has the DNA TGTGCCAGCAGCTTGGGAGGAACCCAATCCTACAATGAGCAGTTCTTC. Amino acids: CASSLGGTQSYNEQFF.

The gene calls are TRBV7-2 and TRBJ1-5; tentatively, D is TRBD1 (5 bases). V was clipped by 1 base and J by 0 bases, with 10 bases between them. The CDR3 is 16 residues long. Germline CDR1 SGHTA, CDR2 FQGNSA. CDR3 coding DNA: TGTGCCAGCAGCTTAGGGGGGGGTTATAGCAATCAGCCCCAGCATTTT. Amino acids: CASSLGGGYSNQPQHF.

V gene TRBV7-3 combines with J gene TRBJ2-5, with D perhaps matching TRBD1 (5 bases). Between the trimmed V and J ends, which lost 4 bases and 1 base, there was a span of 13 bases. The length of the CDR3 is 15 residues. Germline values: CDR1 SGHTA, CDR2 FQGTGA. The CDR3 here is CASSSTEMGQETQYF. CDR3 nucleotides: TGTGCCAGCAGCTCGACAGAAATGGGCCAAGAGACCCAGTACTTC.

The chain carries TRBV11-2 and TRBJ2-1; D gene uncertain. V dropped 7 bases and J dropped 8 bases, with 12 bases sitting between them. The length of the CDR3 is 12 residues. Per germline, CDR1 SGHAT and CDR2 FQNNGV. CDR3 DNA sequence: TGTGCCAGCACCTCTGCCGGTGATGAGCAGTTCTTC. Its protein product is CASTSAGDEQFF.

The rearrangement uses TRBV11-1 and TRBJ2-7, with D tentatively TRBD1 (6 bases). V was cut by 1 base and J by 3 bases, with 10 bases left in between. Germline CDR1 SGHAT, CDR2 FQDESV (reference sequence). The CDR3 has 14 amino acids. The CDR3 bases are TGTGCCAGCAGCTTAGTGTCAGGGGTCTACGAGCAGTACTTC. Translating gives CASSLVSGVYEQYF.